Sequencing of this T cell receptor beta chain was carried out in a study of T-cell reconstitution after alpha-beta-depleted transplantation in children. This clonotype has a handful of counts. Unique molecular identifiers were incorporated into the prepared TCRbeta library. A single record per CDR3 protein comes from TCRdb applying MiXCR to the PCR reads. The data show around 530,000 distinct CDR3 sequences, approximately 29% seen once. Trimming at V came to 5 bases and at J to 0 bases, leaving 6 bases not matched to a gene. Germline V gene sequence: CDR1 SEHNR, CDR2 FQNEAQ (reference sequence). The CDR3 is 17 amino acids.

The starting material was PBMCs from the stem cell graft donor, obtained from the stem cell graft. This chain connects TRBV7-9 to TRBJ1-4; 10 nucleotides agree with TRBD1. The TCR originated in a human donor who donated a stem cell graft to a child with aplastic anemia. The CDR3 sequence: CASSPGQGNPTNEKLFF. The CDR3 bases are TGTGCCAGCAGCCCGGGACAGGGGAACCCAACTAATGAAAAACTGTTTTTT.